This entry lists 17 T cell receptor beta chains sequenced from one sample in a study of tumor and adjacent non-tumor tissue in lung cancer. TCRbeta libraries were built with three rounds of nested PCR, modified from ARM-PCR. Each CDR3 protein gets one entry after TCRdb re-called the multiplex PCR reads with MiXCR. This table has approximately 120,000 distinct CDR3 sequences, roughly three fifths appearing once. This sample's RNA came from whole unsorted tissue. This non-tumor lung sample came from over 3 cm beyond the tumor edge. The sample comprised distant non-tumor lung tissue. The receptors originated from a man aged 55 to 70 with non-small cell lung cancer.

V is TRBV4-2 and J is TRBJ2-3; D ambiguous. The ends were cut back, 0 bases at V and 2 bases at J, with 12 bases in the middle. CDR3 length: 16 residues. Germline V gene data show CDR1 as LGHNA and CDR2 as YNFKEQ. The CDR3 DNA is TGTGCCAGCAGCCAAGAGGTGGAACCTAACACAGATACGCAGTATTTT. It codes for CASSQEVEPNTDTQYF.

Comment on this clonotype: A much larger clone sits a single nucleotide away, making a read error possible. No conserved phenylalanine or tryptophan is present at the end of the CDR3, so a read error is the likely explanation. Because the CDR3's place on the DNA is in doubt, the DNA is left out and the CDR3 is given as listed by TCRdb. V gene TRBV20-1 combines with J gene TRBJ2-3; the table's TRBD2 call for D was not verified on the DNA. Germline assignment: CDR1 DFQATT and CDR2 SNEGSKA (reference sequence). The CDR3 length equals 11 residues, ends included. CDR3 protein: CSARTGTTVHL.

J is TRBJ2-3 and V is TRBV10-2; D call uncertain. Germline V gives CDR1 WSHSY, CDR2 SAAADI. The CDR3 contains 18 residues. The V gene lost 0 bases and the J gene lost 3 bases, with 19 bases spanning the gap. The CDR3 nucleotides read TGCGCCAGCAGTGAGTCGTTCTCAGGTGCCTCGGTTACAGATACGCAGTATTTT. Its protein product is CASSESFSGASVTDTQYF.

In the case of this clonotype: This likely comes from a read error, as the CDR3 has no conserved phenylalanine or tryptophan at its end. CDR3 in amino acids: CANSTTSGRARSTYEQFL. The CDR3, as DNA: TGTGCCAACAGCACCACTAGCGGGAGGGCCCGATCTACGTATGAGCAGTTCTTA. The chain uses TRBV11-2 and TRBJ2-1; 13 bases fit TRBD2. The CDR3 contains 18 residues. Germline CDR1 and CDR2: SGHAT and FQNNGV.

There are many counts of this clonotype. This chain connects TRBV5-6 to TRBJ2-5, with D perhaps matching TRBD1 or TRBD2 (5 bases each). The CDR3 runs to 15 residues. Germline V gene data show CDR1 as SGHDT and CDR2 as YYEEEE. V was trimmed by 4 bases and J by 3 bases, leaving 16 bases between them. This CDR3 is CASSRHRDEEETQYF. The CDR3 DNA follows: TGTGCCAGCAGCCGGCACCGGGACGAAGAAGAGACCCAGTACTTC.

This clonotype was seen many times. This chain connects TRBV6-6 to TRBJ2-5, with D hard to call. This CDR3 region has 12 residues. The germline V gene has CDR1 MNHNY and CDR2 SVGAGI (reference sequence). Trimming took 5 bases from V and 9 from J, leaving 13 bases between them. For the CDR3, the DNA is TGTGCCAGCAGTCCTCCCGAACGCCCCCAGTACTTC. This gives the protein CASSPPERPQYF.

The DNA for the CDR3 is TGCAGTGCGCCGCATGGGACATGGGGCATAAATACGCAGTATTTT. Translating it yields CSAPHGTWGINTQYF. This chain joins TRBV20-1 and TRBJ2-3; D is perhaps TRBD1 (6 bases). This CDR3 is built from 15 residues. CDR1 and CDR2 (germline): DFQATT, SNEGSKA (reference sequence). Trimming shortened V by 6 bases and J by 7 bases, and 23 bases separated the two germline ends.

As concerns this clonotype: At one of its ends the junction is not consistent with the germline gene, which may arise from a read error. The J gene is TRBJ2-7, the V gene TRBV5-4; D perhaps matches TRBD2 (6 bases). In germline, CDR1 is SGHNT, CDR2 YYREEE (reference sequence). The CDR3 has 15 amino acids. The CDR3 loop is CTSSSGEAEYYEQYF. For the CDR3, the DNA is TGTACCAGCAGCTCGGGGGAGGCTGAATACTACGAGCAGTACTTC.

This clonotype was picked up many times. J is TRBJ2-2 and V is TRBV2; D assignment may be TRBD1 or TRBD2 (6 bases each). Trimming removed 3 bases at V and 3 bases at J, with 11 bases between. This CDR3 comprises 15 residues. Germline V gene sequence: CDR1 SNHLY, CDR2 FYNNEI. As DNA, the CDR3 is TGTGCCAGCAGTGAGAGGGGGGTTGACACCGGGGAGCTGTTTTTT. It is translated as CASSERGVDTGELFF.

Comments on this clonotype: A junction end diverges from the germline sequence, so it may reflect a read error. This rearrangement joins TRBV10-3 to TRBJ1-1, with unresolved D. Germline-derived CDR1 and CDR2 are ENHRY and SYGVKD. The CDR3 consists of 15 residues. DNA of the CDR3: TGTGCCATCAGTCAGTCATGGCTCTCGGGCACTGAAGCCTTCTTT. As protein: CAISQSWLSGTEAFF.

Worth noting for this clonotype: With a much larger clone just one base away, this may be a read error. The chain carries TRBV28 and TRBJ2-3; tentatively, D is TRBD1 (5 bases). Germline V CDR1 and CDR2: MDHEN, SYDVKM. The CDR3 totals 13 residues. The CDR3 region is CASSLQGSDTQCF. CDR3 nucleotides: TGTGCCAGCAGTTTGCAGGGATCGGATACGCAGTGTTTT. The full variable domain, in which reference TRBV28 and TRBJ2-3 provide the parts outside the CDR3, is DVKVTQSSRYLVKRTGEKVFLECVQDMDHENMFWYRQDPGLGLRLIYFSYDVKMKEKGDIPEGYSVSREKKERFSLILESASTNQTSMYLCASSLQGSDTQCFGPGTRLTVL.

Of note for this clonotype: A clone one base away is much larger, so this may be a read error. Written as DNA, the CDR3 is TGTGCCAGCAGCGGAGTGGCCTACGGGCAGTACTTC. Translation gives CASSGVAYGQYF. The gene calls are TRBV12-3 or TRBV12-4 and TRBJ2-7; D gene ambiguous. The CDR3 is 12 amino acids.

To note about this clonotype: An end of the junction differs from the germline gene, which may be a read error. This chain links TRBV6-2 or TRBV6-3 with TRBJ2-1; 8 positions agree with TRBD2. The CDR3 loop spans 16 amino acids. The V gene's germline CDR1 is MNHEY and CDR2 SVGEGT. Here the CDR3 DNA reads TGTGCCAGCAGCGCCCCGATAATAGCGGGGTACAGTGAGCAGTTCTTC. It translates to CASSAPIIAGYSEQFF.

As regards this clonotype: Likely a read error: the CDR3 ends without its conserved phenylalanine or tryptophan. This chain connects TRBV11-1 to TRBJ1-6; D unresolved. This CDR3 spans 16 amino acids. From germline, CDR1 is SGHAT and CDR2 FQDESV (reference sequence). CDR3 amino acids: CASSLLRSSYNSPLHS. CDR3 coding DNA: TGTGCCAGCAGCTTACTCCGGAGCTCCTATAATTCGCCCCTCCACTCT.

In its sample, this clonotype was seen many times. J is TRBJ2-3 and V is TRBV4-2; D may correspond to TRBD1 or TRBD2 (5 bases each). V dropped 0 bases and J dropped 0 bases, with 7 bases sitting between them. This CDR3 is built from 15 residues. The germline V gene has CDR1 LGHNA and CDR2 YNFKEQ. As DNA, the CDR3 is TGTGCCAGCAGCCAAGACGGGGCTAGCACAGATACGCAGTATTTT. Translation gives CASSQDGASTDTQYF.

Of note for this clonotype: A read error may account for a junction end that differs from germline. This sequence joins TRBV28 and TRBJ2-3, with D perhaps TRBD1 or TRBD2 (5 bases each). CDR3 length: 15 amino acids. Germline values: CDR1 MDHEN, CDR2 SYDVKM. The CDR3 bases are TGTGCCAGTAGTTTAAAGGGGACCGGCGCAGATACGCAGTATTTT. Residues: CASSLKGTGADTQYF.

A remark on this clonotype: Lacking the conserved final phenylalanine or tryptophan, this CDR3 likely reflects a read error. No DNA is shown, since the ends of the CDR3 on it are uncertain; the CDR3 is the one TCRdb lists. The V call is TRBV20-1, the J call TRBJ2-1; TRBD2 is the table's D call, not checked against the DNA. Germline CDR1 reads DFQATT; CDR2 reads SNEGSKA (reference sequence). The CDR3 extends over 14 residues, inclusive of both ends. The CDR3 loop reads CSARGTSGNNEEFL.